The clone carrying this TCR beta chain showed up just a few times. Using immunoSEQ multiplex PCR, the repertoire was profiled, and TCRdb retains in-frame clones only, with some absent. The repertoire holds roughly 80,000 clones, with approximately 86% as singletons. This sample is part of a study of blood T cell repertoires in COVID-19. The germline V gene has CDR1 MNHEY and CDR2 SVGAGI. V gave up 4 bases and J gave up 5 bases, with 11 bases separating them. The CDR3 is 13 amino acids. The sequence was collected from a woman aged 55-75 years with acute or convalescent COVID-19. The chain recombines TRBV6-5 with TRBJ2-5; a possible D gene is TRBD1 (5 bases). The sequencing sample was made of peripheral blood. The CDR3 DNA reads TGTGCCAGCAGTTTTCAGGGTGGGGAGACCCAGTACTTC. Translated, it gives CASSFQGGETQYF.